Presented here are 17 T cell receptor beta chains from one specimen sequenced in a study of blood T cell repertoires in COVID-19. Only in-frame clones appear in the TCRdb table, and some are missing; sequencing was by immunoSEQ multiplex PCR. The sample has about 270,000 clones; 70% to 90% are singletons. Source material: peripheral blood. These receptors all stem from a woman in her twenties or thirties with COVID-19, enrolled during active disease.

The rearrangement joins TRBV7-9 to TRBJ2-3; D remains ambiguous. The CDR3 length is 12 residues. The V end lost 2 bases, the J end lost 6 bases, and 6 bases lay between the germline ends. The germline CDR1 and CDR2 sequences are SEHNR and FQNEAQ (reference sequence). The CDR3 protein is CASSLMRDTQYF. The DNA for the CDR3 is TGTGCCAGCAGCTTAATGCGGGATACGCAGTATTTT.

The genes are TRBV6-4 and TRBJ1-2; 7 positions match TRBD1. This CDR3 spans 14 amino acids. V shed 6 bases, J shed 4 bases, and the junction held 8 bases outside the gene matches. CDR1 MRHNA and CDR2 SNTAGT come from the germline V gene. DNA of the CDR3: TGTGCCAGCAGAGAAGACAGGGCTAGCTATGGCTACACCTTC. This codes for CASREDRASYGYTF.

The CDR3 protein is CASSPEGEGSPLHF. The CDR3 coding sequence is TGTGCCAGCTCACCAGAGGGAGAGGGTTCACCCCTCCACTTT. This sequence joins TRBV18 and TRBJ1-6; D unresolved. Trimming pared 2 bases from V and 9 bases from J, leaving 11 bases between. Looked up from germline, CDR1 is KGHSH and CDR2 is LQKENI. The CDR3 consists of 14 residues.

This clone was recorded once. The chain combines TRBV6-1 with TRBJ2-7, with 12 bases identical to TRBD1. The CDR3 length is 16 residues. Germline CDR1 is MNHNS and CDR2 is SASEGT. After removal of 4 bases from V and 6 bases from J, the junction contained 10 bases not matched to a gene. CDR3 sequence reads: CASSGIPGQGASEQYF. CDR3 nucleotide sequence: TGTGCCAGCAGTGGGATACCGGGACAGGGGGCAAGCGAGCAGTACTTC.

The chain employs TRBV6-1 and TRBJ2-7; TRBD1 might be the D (5 bases). Per the germline V gene, CDR1 is MNHNS and CDR2 is SASEGT. Trimming stripped 2 bases from V and 5 bases from J, with 10 bases between. The CDR3 sequence is 13 residues long. DNA for the CDR3: TGTGCCAGCAGTGAACGTCAGGGAAACGAGCAGTACTTC. It specifies CASSERQGNEQYF.

The genes are TRBV6-1 and TRBJ1-2; D remains ambiguous. The length of the CDR3 is 15 residues. The germline gives CDR1 MNHNS, CDR2 SASEGT. Trimming took 2 bases from V and 2 from J, leaving 12 bases between them. The CDR3 is CASSESSTENYGYTF. CDR3 coding DNA: TGTGCCAGCAGTGAAAGCTCAACAGAGAACTATGGCTACACCTTC.

The CDR3 coding sequence is TGTGCCACCAGTGATCAGGGGTCTGGTGGCTACACCTTC. This translates into CATSDQGSGGYTF. The chain joins TRBV24-1 to TRBJ1-2, with a possible D match to TRBD1 (6 bases). This CDR3 has 13 amino acids. Germline CDR1 KGHDR, CDR2 SFDVKD. V was shortened by 3 bases and J by 7 bases, with 11 bases between the two germline ends.

There are a few counts of this clone. The rearrangement joins TRBV15 to TRBJ1-2, with D uncertain. CDR3 length: 15 amino acids. Germline CDR1 reads LNHNV; CDR2 reads YYDKDF (reference sequence). Trimming shortened V by 6 bases and J by 0 bases, and 14 bases separated the two germline ends. The CDR3 DNA sequence: TGTGCCACCAGACCTCGGGGATATTCTAACTATGGCTACACCTTC. This gives the protein CATRPRGYSNYGYTF.

V usage is TRBV5-1 and J usage is TRBJ1-4; tentatively, D is TRBD1 (6 bases). CDR3 length: 14 residues. The V gene lost 5 bases and the J gene lost 3 bases, with 11 bases spanning the gap. Germline lookup yields CDR1 SGHRS and CDR2 YFSETQ. CDR3 in amino acids: CASRNQGPNEKLFF. Here the CDR3 DNA reads TGCGCCAGCAGGAACCAGGGGCCTAATGAAAAACTGTTTTTT.

The count of this clone is one. This chain connects TRBV27 to TRBJ1-2; the match to TRBD1 covers 7 bases. CDR3 length: 16 residues. Germline lookup yields CDR1 MNHEY and CDR2 SMNVEV (reference sequence). The V and J ends lost 5 bases and 5 bases, in that order; junction bases with no gene match: 14. The CDR3 region is CASSPWGRQGGYGYTF. The CDR3 DNA is TGTGCCAGCAGTCCGTGGGGGAGACAGGGAGGATATGGCTACACCTTC.

The V gene is TRBV11-2, the J gene TRBJ2-1; 7 bases fit TRBD2. Losses at the gene ends were 1 base for V and 5 bases for J; bases not matched to a gene: 8. The germline V gene encodes CDR1 SGHAT and CDR2 FQNNGV. The CDR3 spans 16 residues. DNA for the CDR3: TGTGCCAGCAGCTTAGGGACCGGGACTACCAACAATGAGCAGTTCTTC. Its translation: CASSLGTGTTNNEQFF.

V gene TRBV3-1 (or the pseudogene TRBV3-2) combines with J gene TRBJ1-4; D uncertain. This CDR3 is 16 amino acids long. Germline V gene data show CDR1 as LGHDT and CDR2 as YNNKEL (reference sequence). Trimming took off 0 bases at V and 2 bases at J, with 10 bases between the two ends. This chain's CDR3 is CASSQDFGSTNEKLFF. The CDR3 region has the DNA TGTGCCAGCAGCCAAGATTTCGGTTCGACTAATGAAAAACTGTTTTTT.

A note on this clone: The junction and the germline gene differ at one end; a read error may be behind it. The rearrangement uses TRBV30 and TRBJ1-2, with unresolved D. Germline-derived CDR1 and CDR2 are GTSNPN and SVGIG (reference sequence). The CDR3 totals 14 residues. The CDR3 loop is CARSPQDRKHGYTF. The CDR3 DNA reads TGTGCCCGGAGCCCCCAGGATAGGAAGCATGGCTACACCTTC.

This chain's CDR3 is CSVGRQGTTGELFF. The DNA for the CDR3 is TGCAGCGTTGGGCGACAGGGGACCACCGGGGAGCTGTTTTTT. The chain combines TRBV29-1 with TRBJ2-2; 8 nucleotides match TRBD1. Germline V gene lookup returns CDR1 SQVTM and CDR2 ANQGSEA. The V and J ends lost 4 bases and 4 bases, in that order; junction bases with no gene match: 5. The CDR3 contains 14 residues.

This rearrangement joins TRBV16 to TRBJ1-2; D gene uncertain. The germline gives CDR1 KGHSY, CDR2 FQNENV. The length of the CDR3 is 14 residues. Between the trimmed V and J ends, which lost 0 bases and 1 base, there was a span of 6 bases. CDR3: CASSQSNSNYGYTF. For the CDR3, the DNA is TGTGCCAGCAGCCAATCTAACAGTAACTATGGCTACACCTTC.

The chain combines TRBV7-8 with TRBJ2-3; the match to TRBD1 covers 8 bases. V shed 1 base, J shed 4 bases, and the junction held 7 bases outside the gene matches. Germline V CDR1 and CDR2: SGHVS, FQNEAQ. The CDR3 consists of 16 residues. The CDR3 nucleotides read TGTGCCAGCAGCTTAGTCCGGACAGGGAACCCAGATACGCAGTATTTT. It encodes CASSLVRTGNPDTQYF.

The chain has TRBV12-3 or TRBV12-4 and TRBJ1-3, with unresolved D. The CDR3 covers 13 residues. V lost 8 bases and J lost 0, with 8 bases in between. The DNA of the CDR3 is TGTGCCAGCGAACAGAGCTCTGGAAACACCATATATTTT. This translates into CASEQSSGNTIYF.